Listed below are T cell receptor beta chains from one sample, sequenced in a study of shared clonotypes between healthy human individuals. This table comes from immunoSEQ multiplex PCR, and its TCRdb copy is limited to in-frame clones, with some not included. This sample has roughly 2.5 million clones, with approximately 90% found just once. Material: naive CD4+ T cells sorted from blood. The receptors come from a young man in good health. Each CDR3 is given with its conserved first and last residue. The D gene is left open where the match is weak. Clone sizes are given selectively: once, few, many, or a class where the clone is expanded.

d_call j_call v_call clone_size cdr3_aa cdr3_nt
TRBD2 TRBJ2-5 TRBV18 . CASSPEASGGVETQYF TGTGCCAGCTCACCAGAGGCCAGCGGGGGGGTAGAGACCCAGTACTTC
. TRBJ1-2 TRBV30 few CAWSETASFGYTF TGTGCCTGGAGTGAGACGGCTTCCTTTGGCTACACCTTC
. TRBJ2-1 TRBV5-6 . CASSLGAKTIYNEQFF TGTGCCAGCAGCTTGGGAGCGAAGACTATCTACAATGAGCAGTTCTTC
. TRBJ1-4 TRBV7-9 . CASSRLEVAEKLFF TGTGCCAGCAGCCGCCTGGAAGTCGCTGAAAAACTGTTTTTT
TRBD1 TRBJ2-2 TRBV2 . CASSRGQSYTGELFF TGTGCCAGCAGTAGGGGACAGTCATACACCGGGGAGCTGTTTTTT
TRBD1 TRBJ1-2 TRBV5-1 once CASSFTPRDSAGYTF TGCGCCAGCAGCTTTACACCCCGGGACAGCGCTGGCTACACCTTC
TRBD1 TRBJ2-7 TRBV28 . CASPPRQGAIHEQYF TGTGCCAGCCCTCCTAGGCAGGGGGCAATCCACGAGCAGTACTTC
. TRBJ2-7 TRBV7-8 . CASLRLGAGPSLEQYF TGTGCCAGCCTTAGGTTGGGGGCAGGACCCTCTCTCGAGCAGTACTTC
TRBD1 TRBJ2-7 TRBV5-1 . CASSWTGEPYEQYF TGCGCCAGCAGCTGGACAGGGGAACCCTACGAGCAGTACTTC
TRBD2 TRBJ2-1 TRBV13 . CASSLTSRSDEQFF TGTGCCAGCAGCTTGACTAGCAGGAGCGATGAGCAGTTCTTC
. TRBJ2-2 TRBV11-2 . CASSLGGGTGELFF TGTGCCAGCAGCTTAGGAGGGGGCACCGGGGAGCTGTTTTTT
. TRBJ2-5 TRBV4-1 . CASSRSAGETQYF TGCGCCAGCAGCCGATCCGCGGGTGAGACCCAGTACTTC
TRBD1 TRBJ2-7 TRBV15 . CATSRDRGSYEQYF TGTGCCACCAGCCGGGACAGGGGCTCCTACGAGCAGTACTTC
. TRBJ2-2 TRBV5-1 . CASSLAGRLGELFF TGCGCCAGCAGCTTGGCCGGTCGCCTAGGGGAGCTGTTTTTT
TRBD2 TRBJ2-3 TRBV30 . CAWTSGGQGDTQYF TGTGCCTGGACTAGCGGGGGGCAAGGTGATACGCAGTATTTT
. TRBJ2-5 TRBV7-2 . CASSRGVQETQYF TGTGCCAGCAGCCGCGGGGTGCAAGAGACCCAGTACTTC
. TRBJ1-1 TRBV5-1 . CASSWSAMNTEAFF TGCGCCAGCAGCTGGTCAGCGATGAACACTGAAGCTTTCTTT
. TRBJ1-1 TRBV7-6 . CASSLGLGRGEAFF TGTGCCAGCAGCTTAGGATTAGGGCGGGGCGAAGCTTTCTTT
. TRBJ2-7 TRBV29-1 . CSVAFVPDPTYEQYF TGCAGCGTTGCCTTCGTTCCGGACCCAACCTACGAGCAGTACTTC
. TRBJ2-6 TRBV19 . CASSRFWGTGANVLTF TGTGCCAGTAGTAGATTTTGGGGGACTGGGGCCAACGTCCTGACTTTC
TRBD2 TRBJ2-3 TRBV5-5 . CASSATGTGGTQYF TGTGCCAGCAGCGCTACAGGTACGGGAGGCACGCAGTATTTT
. TRBJ1-5 TRBV30 . CAWSRQSNQPQHF TGTGCCTGGAGTCGACAGTCGAATCAGCCCCAGCATTTT
TRBD1 TRBJ1-4 TRBV5-1 . CASSLARTGNNEKLFF TGCGCCAGCAGCTTGGCTAGGACAGGGAATAATGAAAAACTGTTTTTT
TRBD2 TRBJ2-1 TRBV9 . CASSIGTSGYNEQLF TGTGCCAGCAGCATCGGGACTAGCGGCTACAATGAGCAGCTCTTC
TRBD1 TRBJ2-1 TRBV10-3 . CAISRGTGGEGEQFF TGTGCCATCAGCCGGGGGACAGGGGGCGAGGGTGAGCAGTTCTTC
TRBD1 TRBJ1-1 TRBV30 few CAWQIQGRTEAFF TGTGCCTGGCAGATACAGGGGCGGACTGAAGCTTTCTTT
. TRBJ1-3 TRBV5-1 . CASSLGTDSGNTIYF TGCGCCAGCAGCTTGGGAACGGATTCTGGAAACACCATATATTTT
TRBD1 TRBJ1-5 TRBV30 . CAWSGGTGKNQPQHF TGTGCCTGGAGTGGAGGGACAGGCAAGAATCAGCCCCAGCATTTT
. TRBJ2-7 TRBV2 . CASSDTGTLPGEQYF TGTGCCAGCAGTGACACCGGGACTCTGCCGGGGGAGCAGTACTTC
. TRBJ2-1 TRBV2 . CASSEPWTSPANEQFF TGTGCCAGCAGTGAACCGTGGACCTCTCCCGCGAATGAGCAGTTCTTC
TRBD2 TRBJ2-3 TRBV30 . CAWSPRGSGGARDTQYF TGTGCCTGGAGTCCCAGGGGTAGCGGGGGGGCAAGAGATACGCAGTATTTT
. TRBJ2-5 TRBV4-3 . CASSQDWRVWETQYF TGCGCCAGCAGCCAAGATTGGCGGGTCTGGGAGACCCAGTACTTC
. TRBJ2-7 TRBV7-2 . CASSLDRGSYEQYF TGTGCCAGCAGCTTAGATAGGGGGTCCTACGAGCAGTACTTC
TRBD1 TRBJ2-2 TRBV18 . CASSPRQGRDTGELFF TGTGCCAGCTCACCACGACAGGGGCGGGACACCGGGGAGCTGTTTTTT
. TRBJ2-1 TRBV9 . CASSVGPEGFNEQFF TGTGCCAGCAGCGTAGGTCCGGAAGGTTTCAATGAGCAGTTCTTC
TRBD1 TRBJ1-5 TRBV5-1 . CASSTQGASNQPQHF TGCGCCAGCAGCACCCAGGGGGCGAGCAATCAGCCCCAGCATTTT
TRBD1 TRBJ1-3 TRBV30 . CAWSVKDRGGNTIYF TGTGCCTGGAGTGTAAAGGACAGGGGAGGAAACACCATATATTTT